One sample yielded the 24 T cell receptor beta chains listed below, sequenced in a study of blood T cell repertoires in COVID-19. Assay: immunoSEQ multiplex PCR; the TCRdb copy retains only in-frame clones and omits some. This table has 250,000 to 350,000 clones, around nine tenths appearing once. Source material: peripheral blood. The receptors were sampled from a woman aged 25 to 45 with COVID-19, enrolled during active disease.

This clone appeared once. The gene calls are TRBV2 and TRBJ1-2; 9 bases match TRBD1. Germline V CDR1 and CDR2: SNHLY, FYNNEI. CDR3 length: 13 amino acids. After removal of 5 bases from V and 7 bases from J, the junction contained 5 bases not matched to a gene. CDR3 coding DNA: TGTGCCAGCAGTCCACAGGGGGCCGGTGGCTACACCTTC. It codes for CASSPQGAGGYTF. Based on the CDR3 plus reference TRBV2 and TRBJ1-2, the full variable domain is EPEVTQTPSHQVTQMGQEVILRCVPISNHLYFYWYRQILGQKVEFLVSFYNNEISEKSEIFDDQFSVERPDGSNFTLKIRSTKLEDSAMYFCASSPQGAGGYTFGSGTRLTVV.

This chain links TRBV7-2 with TRBJ2-7; D is undetermined. V lost 1 base to trimming and J lost 3 bases, with 16 bases between them. Germline V gene lookup returns CDR1 SGHTA and CDR2 FQGNSA. This CDR3 spans 16 amino acids. As DNA, the CDR3 is TGTGCCAGCAGCTTAGATTCTAATCGCGGAGACTACGAGCAGTACTTC. Translation gives CASSLDSNRGDYEQYF.

The chain combines TRBV4-1 with TRBJ2-2, with D hard to call. Trimming took off 2 bases at V and 4 bases at J, with 2 bases between the two ends. The CDR3 extends over 12 amino acids. Germline V gene data show CDR1 as MGHRA and CDR2 as YSYEKL. The CDR3 DNA follows: TGCGCCAGCAGCCAACGCACCGGGGAGCTGTTTTTT. Encoded protein: CASSQRTGELFF.

The chain combines TRBV18 with TRBJ2-7; 10 nucleotides line up with TRBD1. The J segment lost 5 bases and the V segment lost 2 bases, leaving 9 bases of the junction unmatched. The CDR3 consists of 16 residues. CDR1 and CDR2 from the germline V gene are KGHSH and LQKENI. CDR3 protein: CASSPSSGTGVNEQYF. CDR3 nucleotide sequence: TGTGCCAGCTCACCATCGAGCGGGACAGGGGTAAACGAGCAGTACTTC.

V gene TRBV24-1 combines with J gene TRBJ2-1, with TRBD2 as a possible D gene (6 bases). This CDR3 has 13 amino acids. Between the trimmed V and J ends, which lost 7 bases and 10 bases, there was a span of 16 bases. Germline loops: CDR1 KGHDR, CDR2 SFDVKD. As DNA, the CDR3 is TGTGCCACCAGCTCTACGCTTGCGGGGGAGCAGTTCTTC. This encodes CATSSTLAGEQFF.

V is TRBV9 and J is TRBJ2-1; TRBD2 agrees at 7 bases. Germline trimming cut 3 bases from V and 8 bases from J; bases unmatched to any gene: 5. CDR3 size: 13 residues. Germline assignment: CDR1 SGDLS and CDR2 YYNGEE. CDR3 coding DNA: TGTGCCAGCAGCGAACGACTAGCCGATGAGCAGTTCTTC. Amino acid sequence: CASSERLADEQFF. The entire variable domain, with the rest obtained from reference TRBV9 and TRBJ2-1, is as follows: DSGVTQTPKHLITATGQRVTLRCSPRSGDLSVYWYQQSLDQGLQFLIQYYNGEERAKGNILERFSAQQFPDLHSELNLSSLELGDSALYFCASSERLADEQFFGPGTRLTVL.

The V and J genes are TRBV11-1 and TRBJ2-1, with 7 bases fitting TRBD2. Germline assignment: CDR1 SGHAT and CDR2 FQDESV (reference sequence). J was trimmed by 6 bases and V by 2 bases; bases with no gene match: 7. This CDR3 has 15 residues. CDR3 loop: CASSLRTSSSNEQFF. As DNA, the CDR3 is TGTGCCAGCAGCTTAAGGACTAGTTCGAGCAATGAGCAGTTCTTC. The full variable domain, completed using reference TRBV11-1 and TRBJ2-1, is EAEVAQSPRYKITEKSQAVAFWCDPISGHATLYWYRQILGQGPELLVQFQDESVVDDSQLPKDRFSAERLKGVDSTLKIQPAELGDSAMYLCASSLRTSSSNEQFFGPGTRLTVL.

The V and J genes are TRBV2 and TRBJ2-7; D may be TRBD2 (6 bases). Between the trimmed V and J ends, which lost 1 base and 3 bases, there was a span of 10 bases. The CDR3 spans 14 residues. Germline CDR1 is SNHLY and CDR2 is FYNNEI. CDR3 in DNA: TGTGCCAGCAGTGAAGAGGTCGGGAGCTACGAGCAGTACTTC. Encoded protein: CASSEEVGSYEQYF. Combining the CDR3 with reference TRBV2 and TRBJ2-7 gives the whole variable domain EPEVTQTPSHQVTQMGQEVILRCVPISNHLYFYWYRQILGQKVEFLVSFYNNEISEKSEIFDDQFSVERPDGSNFTLKIRSTKLEDSAMYFCASSEEVGSYEQYFGPGTRLTVT.

V is TRBV7-8 and J is TRBJ2-3; perhaps TRBD2 as D (6 bases). Per germline, CDR1 SGHVS and CDR2 FQNEAQ. The CDR3 has 15 residues. The V gene lost 5 bases and the J gene lost 2 bases, with 14 bases spanning the gap. CDR3 nucleotides: TGTGCCAGCAGCCGAACCGGGACTCACACAGATACGCAGTATTTT. It codes for CASSRTGTHTDTQYF.

The chain couples TRBV7-2 to TRBJ2-5; the match to TRBD1 covers 8 bases. The germline V gene has CDR1 SGHTA and CDR2 FQGNSA. The J segment lost 5 bases and the V segment lost 3 bases, leaving 5 bases of the junction unmatched. The CDR3 extends over 14 amino acids. CDR3 amino acids: CASSFQGAGETQYF. The CDR3 nucleotides are TGTGCCAGCAGCTTTCAGGGGGCCGGGGAGACCCAGTACTTC.

The chain has TRBV12-1 and TRBJ2-1; the DNA was not used to check the table's D call, TRBD1. TRBV12-1 is tagged as a pseudogene. The CDR3 has 15 amino acids. The CDR3 DNA sequence: TGTGCCAGCAGAGTTAGGGACAGGGGACGCAATGAGCAGTTCTTC. Translated, it gives CASRVRDRGRNEQFF.

The V and J genes are TRBV6-6 and TRBJ1-1; D remains unclear. The CDR3 runs 14 residues. The V gene's germline CDR1 is MNHNY and CDR2 SVGAGI (reference sequence). Trimming removed 2 bases from V and 3 bases from J, with 10 bases in between. The CDR3 nucleotides read TGTGCCAGCAGTTACGGTGGCTCCGACACTGAAGCTTTCTTT. As protein: CASSYGGSDTEAFF.

In its sample, this clone was seen a few times. The CDR3 loop reads CASSLKQGGSPLHF. The DNA of the CDR3 is TGTGCCAGCAGCTTAAAACAGGGTGGCTCACCCCTCCACTTT. This chain connects TRBV7-3 to TRBJ1-6; possibly TRBD1 for D (6 bases). This CDR3 has 14 amino acids. Germline V gene lookup returns CDR1 SGHTA and CDR2 FQGTGA. V lost 1 base and J lost 10, with 11 bases in between. The variable domain in full, with the rest retrieved from reference TRBV7-3 and TRBJ1-6, is GAGVSQTPSNKVTEKGKYVELRCDPISGHTALYWYRQSLGQGPEFLIYFQGTGAADDSGLPNDRFFAVRPEGSVSTLKIQRTERGDSAVYLCASSLKQGGSPLHFGNGTRLTVT.

This chain uses TRBV27 with TRBJ2-1; D might be TRBD2 (6 bases). The V and J ends lost 6 bases and 4 bases respectively, with 10 bases between them. Germline values: CDR1 MNHEY, CDR2 SMNVEV (reference sequence). CDR3 length: 13 residues. The CDR3 is CASSGSGYNEQFF. Here the CDR3 DNA reads TGTGCCAGCAGCGGGAGTGGGTACAATGAGCAGTTCTTC.

This sequence joins TRBV5-6 and TRBJ2-7, with a tentative D call TRBD2 (6 bases). Germline lookup yields CDR1 SGHDT and CDR2 YYEEEE. The V gene lost 4 bases and the J gene lost 2 bases, with 19 bases spanning the gap. The CDR3 runs to 16 residues. Written as DNA, the CDR3 is TGTGCCAGCAGCCGTGTGGGCGGGGTAGGACCCTACGAGCAGTACTTC. Translated, it gives CASSRVGGVGPYEQYF. Full variable domain (rest looked up from reference TRBV5-6 and TRBJ2-7): DAGVTQSPTHLIKTRGQQVTLRCSPKSGHDTVSWYQQALGQGPQFIFQYYEEEERQRGNFPDRFSGHQFPNYSSELNVNALLLGDSALYLCASSRVGGVGPYEQYFGPGTRLTVT.

This chain uses TRBV4-3 with TRBJ2-7; 8 bases are a match to TRBD2. The CDR3 is made up of 15 amino acids. Per the germline V gene, CDR1 is LGHNA and CDR2 is YSLEER. V gave up 2 bases and J gave up 5 bases; unmatched junction bases: 8. CDR3 region: CASSQLAGWEDEQYF. CDR3 sequence (DNA): TGCGCCAGCAGCCAATTAGCGGGATGGGAGGACGAGCAGTACTTC.

The chain employs TRBV5-6 and TRBJ2-2, with D unresolved. This CDR3 has 15 amino acids. Germline CDR1 SGHDT, CDR2 YYEEEE. Trimming pared 1 base from V and 0 bases from J, leaving 7 bases between. The CDR3 coding sequence is TGTGCCAGCAGCTTGTTGAGGCCGAACACCGGGGAGCTGTTTTTT. The encoded protein is CASSLLRPNTGELFF.

CDR3 in amino acids: CATPREGGGYTF. In DNA form, the CDR3 reads TGTGCCACCCCGAGAGAGGGAGGAGGCTACACCTTC. The V gene is TRBV2, the J gene TRBJ1-2, with D unresolved. Trimming removed 10 bases at V and 8 bases at J, with 17 bases between. Germline-derived CDR1 and CDR2 are SNHLY and FYNNEI. The CDR3 consists of 12 residues.

The rearrangement joins TRBV7-3 to TRBJ2-1; TRBD2 matches at 9 bases. V lost 5 bases and J lost 7; bases outside the gene matches: 9. The CDR3 covers 15 residues. Germline CDR1 is SGHTA and CDR2 is FQGTGA. The CDR3 loop is CASSPPGTSLNEQFF. The CDR3 DNA follows: TGTGCCAGCAGCCCCCCCGGGACTAGCTTGAATGAGCAGTTCTTC.

This chain uses TRBV12-3 or TRBV12-4 with TRBJ2-3, with D unresolved. The CDR3 length is 12 residues. V lost 3 bases, J lost 11 bases, and 12 bases lay in between. The CDR3 DNA sequence: TGTGCCAGCAGTTTTGGTCTGCGACTGCAGTATTTT. It translates to CASSFGLRLQYF.

This chain uses TRBV3-1 (or the pseudogene TRBV3-2) with TRBJ1-1; 7 bases agree with TRBD1. Trimming removed 8 bases from V and 5 bases from J; junction bases left unmatched: 11. In germline, CDR1 is LGHDT, CDR2 YNNKEL (reference sequence). The CDR3 is 14 amino acids. The CDR3 sequence: CASGKQGWGTEAFF. The CDR3 DNA reads TGTGCCAGCGGGAAACAGGGGTGGGGAACTGAAGCTTTCTTT.

This chain uses TRBV28 with TRBJ2-7; D ambiguous. The CDR3 runs 13 residues. V was shortened by 5 bases and J by 5 bases, with 13 bases between the two germline ends. The germline CDR1 and CDR2 sequences are MDHEN and SYDVKM. In nucleotides, the CDR3 is TGTGCCAGCAGTACAGTTCACCCGGACGAGCAGTACTTC. It yields the protein CASSTVHPDEQYF.

For this clone: This sample also contains other DNA sequences that code for the same CDR3. The chain carries TRBV4-1 and TRBJ2-5; the match to TRBD2 covers 8 bases. With 0 bases clipped from V and 2 bases from J, the junction kept 2 bases outside the gene matches. The CDR3 runs to 15 residues. Germline loops: CDR1 MGHRA, CDR2 YSYEKL. CDR3 DNA sequence: TGCGCCAGCAGCCAAGAACTAGCGGTTCAAGAGACCCAGTACTTC. Translation: CASSQELAVQETQYF.

This sequence joins TRBV30 and TRBJ2-7, with 9 bases that match TRBD2. The germline V gene encodes CDR1 GTSNPN and CDR2 SVGIG (reference sequence). V was clipped by 4 bases and J by 5 bases; unmatched bases: 12. This CDR3 comprises 15 residues. The CDR3 DNA reads as TGTGCCTGGACCTCGCTAGCGGGAATTCTGGACGAGCAGTACTTC. It yields the protein CAWTSLAGILDEQYF.